Shown below are 21 T cell receptor beta chains from a single sample sequenced in a study of cytomegalovirus exposure and HLA in healthy donors. The PCR employed 60 Vbeta primers together with 13 Jbeta primers. Repertoires were generated with immunoSEQ multiplex PCR, while TCRdb's copy carries only in-frame clones and drops some. The specimen's table records about 110,000 clones. Sequenced material: PBMCs. The receptors derive from a man in his forties or fifties in good health and CMV-seronegative.

CDR3 residues: CASSLGTGGPYEQYF. For the CDR3, the DNA is TGTGCCAGCAGCCTAGGGACAGGGGGGCCCTACGAGCAGTACTTC. The chain recombines TRBV7-3 with TRBJ2-7; 11 bases agree with TRBD1. The trim removed 5 bases at V and 2 bases at J, leaving 5 bases unmatched. CDR1 is SGHTA, CDR2 FQGTGA, per germline. The CDR3 runs 15 residues.

The chain is built from TRBV5-8 and TRBJ2-5; no clear D. With 1 base removed from V and 2 bases from J, the gap between germline ends came to 9 bases. The CDR3 covers 14 residues. Looked up from germline, CDR1 is SGHTS and CDR2 is YDEGEE. For the CDR3, the DNA is TGTGCCAGCAGCTTGCATGTCGGGCAAGAGACCCAGTACTTC. The encoded protein is CASSLHVGQETQYF.

The chain couples TRBV9 to TRBJ2-5; maybe TRBD1 (6 bases). V was shortened by 4 bases and J by 5 bases, with 15 bases between the two germline ends. CDR3 length equals 14 residues. Per the germline V gene, CDR1 is SGDLS and CDR2 is YYNGEE. CDR3 protein: CASSPWDTKETQYF. CDR3 nucleotide sequence: TGTGCCAGCAGCCCATGGGACACCAAGGAGACCCAGTACTTC.

This rearrangement joins TRBV5-8 to TRBJ1-5, with a tentative D call TRBD1 (6 bases). Trimming left V 5 bases short and J 7 bases short, with 13 bases between. The CDR3 runs 13 residues. Germline lookup yields CDR1 SGHTS and CDR2 YDEGEE. The CDR3 DNA reads as TGTGCCAGCAGGCTACAGGGTAACCAGCCCCAGCATTTT. Amino acid sequence: CASRLQGNQPQHF.

This chain links TRBV19 with TRBJ2-1; tentatively, D is TRBD1 (5 bases). This CDR3 region has 15 residues. CDR1 LNHDA and CDR2 SQIVND come from the germline V gene (reference sequence). V was clipped by 5 bases and J by 5 bases, with 16 bases between them. CDR3 nucleotide sequence: TGTGCCAGTAGTGGGGCTGTTACGGGTAACAATGAGCAGTTCTTC. Its translation is CASSGAVTGNNEQFF.

The rearrangement joins TRBV4-3 to TRBJ1-1; 9 positions agree with TRBD1. The germline gives CDR1 LGHNA, CDR2 YSLEER. V gave up 3 bases and J gave up 1 base; unmatched junction bases: 3. CDR3 length: 15 amino acids. Written as DNA, the CDR3 is TGCGCCAGCAGCCACTCGGGACAGGGGAACACTGAAGCTTTCTTT. Its protein product is CASSHSGQGNTEAFF.

The gene calls are TRBV4-1 and TRBJ2-5; possible D gene TRBD2, 7 bases. Trimming stripped 0 bases from V and 5 bases from J, with 13 bases between. Per the germline V gene, CDR1 is MGHRA and CDR2 is YSYEKL. This CDR3 is 15 amino acids long. The DNA for the CDR3 is TGCGCCAGCAGCCAAGAACGGAGGGGGGGGGAGACCCAGTACTTC. It specifies CASSQERRGGETQYF.

The gene calls are TRBV4-3 and TRBJ1-2; no reliable D call. The CDR3 length is 17 residues. Trimming pared 1 base from V and 2 bases from J, leaving 17 bases between. Germline assignment: CDR1 LGHNA and CDR2 YSLEER. The CDR3 reads CASSQGERRPENYGYTF. In nucleotides, the CDR3 is TGCGCCAGCAGCCAAGGGGAGCGCAGGCCTGAAAACTATGGCTACACCTTC.

The chain combines TRBV7-6 with TRBJ2-2; possible D gene TRBD1, 5 bases. This CDR3 contains 14 residues. Between the trimmed V and J ends, which lost 4 bases and 11 bases, there was a span of 17 bases. Germline-derived CDR1 and CDR2 are SGHVS and FNYEAQ. CDR3 nucleotides: TGTGCCAGCAGCTCGATACTATCAGGGCGAGAGCTGTTTTTT. Amino acids: CASSSILSGRELFF.

The genes are TRBV18 and TRBJ1-4, with TRBD1 matching 10 bases. The ends lost 4 bases at V and 4 bases at J; junction bases unmatched: 0. The CDR3 has 14 residues. In germline, CDR1 is KGHSH, CDR2 LQKENI. This CDR3 reads CASSRDRGNEKLFF. The CDR3 coding sequence is TGTGCCAGCTCACGGGACAGGGGTAATGAAAAACTGTTTTTT.

The chain carries TRBV5-7 and TRBJ1-1; the match to TRBD1 covers 12 bases. TRBV5-7 falls under the ORF class, with uncertain function. The CDR3 spans 17 residues. V lost 4 bases and J lost 4; bases outside the gene matches: 11. The CDR3 DNA is TGTGCCAGCAGCACCGCGGGACAGGGGGCCCCGGTCACTGAAGCTTTCTTT. Encoded protein: CASSTAGQGAPVTEAFF.

This rearrangement joins TRBV5-1 to TRBJ1-4; the D is unclear. Looked up from germline, CDR1 is SGHRS and CDR2 is YFSETQ. The CDR3 is 15 amino acids. V shed 0 bases and J shed 7 bases, with 13 bases lying between them. CDR3 residues: CASSLAAVPGEKLFF. The CDR3 DNA reads as TGCGCCAGCAGCTTGGCAGCGGTCCCTGGTGAAAAACTGTTTTTT.

This sequence joins TRBV7-6 and TRBJ2-1; 12 positions agree with TRBD2. J gave up 10 bases and V 5 bases, and 3 bases lay outside the gene matches. Germline lookup yields CDR1 SGHVS and CDR2 FNYEAQ. This CDR3 has 13 amino acids. CDR3 coding DNA: TGTGCCAGCAGCACTAGCGGGAGGCAGGAGCAGTTCTTC. Protein sequence: CASSTSGRQEQFF. The whole variable domain, remainder taken from reference TRBV7-6 and TRBJ2-1, is GAGVSQSPRYKVTKRGQDVALRCDPISGHVSLYWYRQALGQGPEFLTYFNYEAQQDKSGLPNDRFSAERPEGSISTLTIQRTEQRDSAMYRCASSTSGRQEQFFGPGTRLTVL.

This chain connects TRBV18 to TRBJ2-1; possibly TRBD1 for D (5 bases). CDR3 size: 14 residues. Germline V gene data show CDR1 as KGHSH and CDR2 as LQKENI. V was trimmed by 4 bases and J by 3 bases, leaving 10 bases between them. The CDR3 DNA sequence: TGTGCCAGCTCACTCAGGGCTGACTACAATGAGCAGTTCTTC. This codes for CASSLRADYNEQFF.

The chain joins TRBV18 to TRBJ1-1; 9 bases line up with TRBD1. The junction had 6 bases not matched to a gene; V was cut back by 6 bases and J by 7 bases. This CDR3 region has 13 residues. The germline gives CDR1 KGHSH, CDR2 LQKENI. The CDR3 reads CASSLGQGGEAFF. Written as DNA, the CDR3 is TGTGCCAGCTCTCTGGGACAGGGAGGTGAAGCTTTCTTT.

The chain recombines TRBV7-6 with TRBJ2-5, with TRBD2 matching over 8 bases. The CDR3 is 14 residues long. The V gene's germline CDR1 is SGHVS and CDR2 FNYEAQ. The ends lost 7 bases at V and 2 bases at J; junction bases unmatched: 6. CDR3 nucleotides: TGTGCCAGCAACCCGGGGGGGGGTCAAGAGACCCAGTACTTC. Translated, it gives CASNPGGGQETQYF.

V usage is TRBV18 and J usage is TRBJ2-1; 11 bases agree with TRBD1. V lost 1 base and J lost 1; bases outside the gene matches: 6. Germline CDR1 is KGHSH and CDR2 is LQKENI. CDR3 size: 18 residues. The CDR3 nucleotides read TGTGCCAGCTCACCACAACGGACAGGGGGCCAATCCTACAATGAGCAGTTCTTC. Translated: CASSPQRTGGQSYNEQFF.

The chain joins TRBV19 to TRBJ1-1, with a weak D call TRBD1 (6 bases). The CDR3 covers 17 residues. The V end lost 7 bases, the J end lost 0 bases, and 21 bases lay between the germline ends. Looked up from germline, CDR1 is LNHDA and CDR2 is SQIVND (reference sequence). The CDR3 nucleotides are TGTGCCAGTAACTCCCCCCGGACAGCGTTCATGAACACTGAAGCTTTCTTT. It translates to CASNSPRTAFMNTEAFF.

V and J are TRBV9 and TRBJ2-1, with 12 nucleotides matching TRBD1. The CDR3 runs 16 residues. Germline V gene data show CDR1 as SGDLS and CDR2 as YYNGEE. Trimming took 3 bases from V and 5 from J; bases not matched to a gene: 6. The CDR3 loop reads CASSAGQGALNNEQFF. DNA of the CDR3: TGTGCCAGCAGCGCGGGACAGGGGGCGCTTAACAATGAGCAGTTCTTC.

This chain uses TRBV2 with TRBJ1-4; TRBD1 might be the D (5 bases). The germline gives CDR1 SNHLY, CDR2 FYNNEI. Trimming stripped 7 bases from V and 6 bases from J, with 15 bases between. CDR3 length: 14 residues. CDR3 sequence (DNA): TGTGCCAGCAACGGGGCGGGAATTTATGAAAAACTGTTTTTT. Protein sequence: CASNGAGIYEKLFF. Together with reference TRBV2 and TRBJ1-4, the CDR3 gives the full variable domain: EPEVTQTPSHQVTQMGQEVILRCVPISNHLYFYWYRQILGQKVEFLVSFYNNEISEKSEIFDDQFSVERPDGSNFTLKIRSTKLEDSAMYFCASNGAGIYEKLFFGSGTQLSVL.

The chain combines TRBV5-6 with TRBJ2-7, with 9 bases identical to TRBD2. CDR1 SGHDT and CDR2 YYEEEE come from the germline V gene. This CDR3 contains 16 residues. V lost 0 bases, J lost 4 bases, and 8 bases stayed unmatched. CDR3 residues: CASSLGGSGSRYEQYF. The CDR3 nucleotides read TGTGCCAGCAGCTTGGGGGGTAGCGGGAGTAGATACGAGCAGTACTTC.